In this sample, the clone carrying this TCR beta chain turned up a few times. This sample is part of a study of cytomegalovirus exposure and HLA in healthy donors. PCR primers comprised 60 Vbeta and 13 Jbeta primers. Sequencing was performed with immunoSEQ multiplex PCR; in TCRdb, only in-frame clones are kept and a portion is missing. The sample has 96,000 or so clones; about four fifths are singletons. This CDR3 contains 16 residues. Trimming took off 3 bases at V and 3 bases at J, with 15 bases between the two ends. CDR1 and CDR2 (germline): SGHDN, FVKESK. The sequenced sample consisted of PBMCs. This clonotype was obtained from a woman aged 70-85 years in good health and CMV-seropositive. V usage is TRBV14 and J usage is TRBJ2-1; TRBD1 might be the D (5 bases). CDR3 coding DNA: TGTGCCAGCAGCCATATCAGGGTCCTTCGCTACAATGAGCAGTTCTTC. This codes for CASSHIRVLRYNEQFF.